What follows are 32 T cell receptor beta chains derived from one specimen sequenced in a study of blood T cells in healthy people across ages. PCR was performed a second time for roughly 7 to 11 cycles using a sample-barcoded 5' primer and a J-beta primer mix. In TCRdb, the 5' RACE reads were re-called with MiXCR into one record per CDR3 protein. Of 1 million or so distinct CDR3 sequences listed, approximately 26% are singletons. The sample also formed part of further work on T cells of mothers and their children.

Input material: blood. Source of these receptors: a girl aged 2 to 9 in good health.

This chain joins TRBV7-9 and TRBJ1-2; D is unresolved. This CDR3 comprises 14 residues. Germline V CDR1 and CDR2: SEHNR, FQNEAQ (reference sequence). V lost 1 base and J lost 10, with 16 bases in between. In nucleotides, the CDR3 is TGTGCCAGCAGCTTAGGGGCAGGACCCCTATACTACACCTTC. Protein sequence: CASSLGAGPLYYTF.

The rearrangement uses TRBV3-1 and TRBJ1-5; unclear D gene. Germline CDR1 reads LGHDT; CDR2 reads YNNKEL (reference sequence). The CDR3 covers 13 residues. Deletions cut 0 bases from V and 5 bases from J, with 5 bases between. CDR3 sequence: CASSQEIYQPQHF. CDR3 bases: TGTGCCAGCAGCCAAGAAATCTATCAGCCCCAGCATTTT.

This clonotype showed up just a few times. This rearrangement joins TRBV6-1 to TRBJ2-1; D remains unclear. Trimming stripped 5 bases from V and 8 bases from J, with 19 bases between. The CDR3 consists of 15 residues. The germline V gene has CDR1 MNHNS and CDR2 SASEGT. The CDR3 here is CASSPHTFLPHEQFF. The CDR3 nucleotides are TGTGCCAGCAGTCCCCATACCTTCCTCCCCCATGAGCAGTTCTTC.

V is TRBV18 and J is TRBJ2-1, with D possibly being TRBD1 (6 bases). Trimming took 2 bases from V and 8 from J, leaving 13 bases between them. The CDR3 is 14 amino acids. CDR1 is KGHSH and CDR2 is LQKENI in the germline V gene. In DNA form, the CDR3 reads TGTGCCAGCTCACCAGGAACAGGGTCCTATGAGCAGTTCTTC. This codes for CASSPGTGSYEQFF.

This rearrangement joins TRBV6-5 to TRBJ2-1, with D unclear. Germline loops: CDR1 MNHEY, CDR2 SVGAGI. The V end lost 3 bases, the J end lost 10 bases, and 7 bases lay between the germline ends. The CDR3 is 11 amino acids. CDR3 nucleotide sequence: TGTGCCAGCAGTTATTCGGAGGAGCAGTTCTTC. Translating gives CASSYSEEQFF.

J is TRBJ2-5 and V is TRBV2; tentative D call: TRBD1 (5 bases). There are 11 residues in the CDR3. Germline V lookup: CDR1 SNHLY, CDR2 FYNNEI. Trimming stripped 6 bases from V and 7 bases from J, with 9 bases between. CDR3 nucleotides: TGTGCCAGCAGGTCTAGGGGGACCCAGTACTTC. Its protein product is CASRSRGTQYF.

The chain joins TRBV20-1 to TRBJ1-2; D uncertain. The CDR3 spans 12 residues. V was pared by 5 bases and J by 7 bases, with 14 bases between. From germline, CDR1 is DFQATT and CDR2 SNEGSKA (reference sequence). The CDR3 reads CSAARAESGYTF. The CDR3 bases are TGCAGTGCTGCAAGGGCGGAATCTGGCTACACCTTC.

This clonotype appeared a few times. V and J are TRBV7-2 and TRBJ2-5, with D unresolved. The CDR3 extends over 15 amino acids. Per germline, CDR1 SGHTA and CDR2 FQGNSA. Trimming removed 0 bases from V and 5 bases from J, with 13 bases in between. In DNA form, the CDR3 reads TGTGCCAGCAGCTTAGCCGCCCTAGGGATGGAGACCCAGTACTTC. Translation gives CASSLAALGMETQYF.

This clonotype was observed a few times. This chain uses TRBV7-2 with TRBJ2-7, with TRBD2 matching over 8 bases. V lost 1 base, J lost 5 bases, and 7 bases stayed unmatched. The CDR3 is 15 amino acids. Germline V gene data show CDR1 as SGHTA and CDR2 as FQGNSA. In DNA form, the CDR3 reads TGTGCCAGCAGCTTAGTCGGACTAGCCCCTGACGAGCAGTACTTC. Translating it yields CASSLVGLAPDEQYF.

The V gene is TRBV2, the J gene TRBJ2-7; no reliable D call. Trimming took 6 bases from V and 1 from J, leaving 10 bases between them. The CDR3 loop spans 13 amino acids. From germline, CDR1 is SNHLY and CDR2 FYNNEI. CDR3 sequence (DNA): TGTGCCAGCAGGTACACCGATTCCTACGAGCAGTACTTC. Amino acid sequence: CASRYTDSYEQYF.

The J gene is TRBJ2-4, the V gene TRBV11-2, with D possibly matching TRBD2 (6 bases). Trimming cost V 3 bases and J 7 bases, with 16 bases left between them. Germline lookup yields CDR1 SGHAT and CDR2 FQNNGV. There are 15 residues in the CDR3. CDR3 loop: CASSLSSGTGNIQYF. The CDR3 nucleotides read TGTGCCAGCAGCTTGTCCTCCGGGACTGGGAACATTCAGTACTTC.

This sequence joins TRBV2 and TRBJ2-1; tentative D call: TRBD2 (6 bases). V was shortened by 7 bases and J by 0 bases, with 13 bases between the two germline ends. The germline V gene encodes CDR1 SNHLY and CDR2 FYNNEI. CDR3 length: 15 amino acids. CDR3: CASKEGLSSYNEQFF. The CDR3 coding sequence is TGTGCCAGCAAGGAGGGCCTTAGCTCCTACAATGAGCAGTTCTTC.

The chain links TRBV4-1 to TRBJ1-2; TRBD1 matches at 12 bases. Germline lookup yields CDR1 MGHRA and CDR2 YSYEKL. The V segment lost 6 bases and the J segment 2 bases; nucleotides outside the gene matches: 4. The CDR3 spans 15 residues. In DNA, the CDR3 is TGCGCCAGCAGAGAGGGACAGGGGGCAAACTATGGCTACACCTTC. It translates to CASREGQGANYGYTF.

The chain couples TRBV4-3 to TRBJ1-6; D is unclear. CDR1 and CDR2 from the germline V gene are LGHNA and YSLEER. V was pared by 0 bases and J by 0 bases, with 3 bases between. CDR3 length equals 15 residues. The CDR3 DNA sequence: TGCGCCAGCAGCCAAGAATTCTCCTATAATTCACCCCTCCACTTT. Residues: CASSQEFSYNSPLHF.

The chain has TRBV7-9 and TRBJ2-5; D is perhaps TRBD1 or TRBD2 (5 bases each). The CDR3 runs to 15 residues. Germline V CDR1 and CDR2: SEHNR, FQNEAQ (reference sequence). With 6 bases removed from V and 5 bases from J, the gap between germline ends came to 19 bases. The CDR3 nucleotides read TGTGCCAGCAGATCCCACCGGGGCCAGGTGGAGACCCAGTACTTC. It is translated as CASRSHRGQVETQYF.

The CDR3 sequence is CSAKSTVNYEQYF. The DNA of the CDR3 is TGCAGTGCTAAGAGTACCGTCAACTACGAGCAGTACTTC. The rearrangement links TRBV20-1 to TRBJ2-7; no clear D gene. Trimming shortened V by 4 bases and J by 3 bases, and 13 bases separated the two germline ends. This CDR3 is built from 13 residues. Per germline, CDR1 DFQATT and CDR2 SNEGSKA (reference sequence).

Ten or more counts support this clonotype. This chain links TRBV28 with TRBJ1-3; D might be TRBD1 (5 bases). Germline assignment: CDR1 MDHEN and CDR2 SYDVKM. The CDR3 is 13 residues long. The V end was cut by 5 bases, the J end by 1 base, with 6 bases between. The CDR3 sequence: CASSGASGNTIYF. The DNA for the CDR3 is TGTGCCAGCAGTGGGGCATCTGGAAACACCATATATTTT. Combining the CDR3 with reference TRBV28 and TRBJ1-3 gives the whole variable domain DVKVTQSSRYLVKRTGEKVFLECVQDMDHENMFWYRQDPGLGLRLIYFSYDVKMKEKGDIPEGYSVSREKKERFSLILESASTNQTSMYLCASSGASGNTIYFGEGSWLTVV.

V usage is TRBV5-1 and J usage is TRBJ2-1, with no clear D. The length of the CDR3 is 14 residues. The V end was cut by 4 bases, the J end by 6 bases, with 14 bases between. CDR1 SGHRS and CDR2 YFSETQ come from the germline V gene. The CDR3 bases are TGCGCCAGCAGCCAAAGTCAGGACCGCAATGAGCAGTTCTTC. It translates to CASSQSQDRNEQFF.

The chain is built from TRBV29-1 and TRBJ1-2; TRBD1 might be the D (6 bases). Germline loops: CDR1 SQVTM, CDR2 ANQGSEA. The CDR3 runs to 12 residues. Deletions cut 4 bases from V and 4 bases from J, with 10 bases between. The DNA of the CDR3 is TGCAGCGTTGTTTTGGACAGCTATGGCTACACCTTC. Its protein is CSVVLDSYGYTF.

This clonotype was observed a handful of times. The chain combines TRBV29-1 with TRBJ2-3; tentative D call: TRBD1 (5 bases). V was pared by 4 bases and J by 5 bases, with 13 bases between. CDR1 and CDR2 from the germline V gene are SQVTM and ANQGSEA. This CDR3 has 13 amino acids. CDR3 bases: TGCAGCGTTGGCACAGGCCTTGGAGATACGCAGTATTTT. Protein sequence: CSVGTGLGDTQYF.

This clonotype was seen a few times. The chain employs TRBV7-9 and TRBJ1-6; 7 bases match TRBD1. From germline, CDR1 is SEHNR and CDR2 FQNEAQ (reference sequence). The junction had 10 bases not matched to a gene; V was cut back by 5 bases and J by 6 bases. This CDR3 has 16 amino acids. The CDR3 here is CASSSNRGSANSPLHF. The CDR3 DNA reads TGTGCCAGCAGCAGTAACAGGGGCTCTGCTAATTCACCCCTCCACTTT.

A few counts support this clonotype. The rearrangement joins TRBV3-1 to TRBJ2-3, with D perhaps TRBD1 (6 bases). The CDR3 has 16 amino acids. Per germline, CDR1 LGHDT and CDR2 YNNKEL (reference sequence). Between the trimmed V and J ends, which lost 2 bases and 2 bases, there was a span of 14 bases. The CDR3 is CASSQRQVLNTDTQYF. CDR3 sequence (DNA): TGTGCCAGCAGCCAACGACAGGTACTGAACACAGATACGCAGTATTTT.

The V and J genes are TRBV10-3 and TRBJ2-1; TRBD2 matches 16 bases. Germline V lookup: CDR1 ENHRY, CDR2 SYGVKD. V shed 6 bases, J shed 5 bases, and the junction held 1 base outside the gene matches. The CDR3 has 15 residues. The chain's CDR3 is CAIRGLAGGHNEQFF. CDR3 in DNA: TGTGCCATCAGGGGACTAGCGGGAGGGCACAATGAGCAGTTCTTC.

The chain combines TRBV11-2 with TRBJ2-5; TRBD2 matches at 12 bases. The DNA end is a closer match to TRBJ2-1, so the J assignment may be wrong. The CDR3 is made up of 18 amino acids. Germline lookup yields CDR1 SGHAT and CDR2 FQNNGV. CDR3 DNA sequence: TGTGCCAGCAGCTCGACAGGGCTAGCGGGAGGGGGTCGCCATGAGCAGTTCTTC. Translation gives CASSSTGLAGGGRHEQFF.

There are a few counts of this clonotype. The rearrangement links TRBV6-5 to TRBJ1-4, with D uncertain. The germline CDR1 and CDR2 sequences are MNHEY and SVGAGI. V gave up 2 bases and J gave up 8 bases, with 12 bases separating them. This CDR3 has 14 amino acids. DNA for the CDR3: TGTGCCAGCAGTTACGACAAGGAAGGCGAAAAACTGTTTTTT. Its protein product is CASSYDKEGEKLFF.

The chain has TRBV10-3 and TRBJ2-1; 9 bases map to TRBD1. The J call is uncertain, as TRBJ2-5 better fits the DNA end. Germline V CDR1 and CDR2: ENHRY, SYGVKD. This CDR3 is 14 amino acids long. In DNA, the CDR3 is TGTGCCATCAGTGGCCTGGGGACAGGGCGGACCCAGTACTTC. The encoded protein is CAISGLGTGRTQYF.

This chain connects TRBV27 to TRBJ2-1; D is ambiguous. The V end was cut by 4 bases, the J end by 4 bases, with 14 bases between. The CDR3 spans 15 residues. Germline-derived CDR1 and CDR2 are MNHEY and SMNVEV (reference sequence). The DNA of the CDR3 is TGTGCCAGCAGTTCTCACCCACTGGGGTACAATGAGCAGTTCTTC. Protein: CASSSHPLGYNEQFF.

The J gene is TRBJ2-2, the V gene TRBV7-3; no clear D. CDR3 length: 14 amino acids. V was pared by 4 bases and J by 3 bases, with 9 bases between. Germline CDR1 and CDR2: SGHTA and FQGTGA. This CDR3 reads CASSSRTDTGELFF. The DNA of the CDR3 is TGTGCCAGCAGCTCTCGGACGGACACCGGGGAGCTGTTTTTT.

This clonotype was detected a few times. The genes are TRBV29-1 and TRBJ2-5; TRBD1 might be the D (5 bases). The CDR3 runs 13 residues. The germline V gene has CDR1 SQVTM and CDR2 ANQGSEA. Trimming took off 8 bases at V and 5 bases at J, with 18 bases between the two ends. The CDR3 nucleotides read TGCAGCACCATCGCCCCGGCAGGGGAGACCCAGTACTTC. It yields the protein CSTIAPAGETQYF.

Only one count was recorded for this clonotype. Given the absence of the conserved phenylalanine or tryptophan at the CDR3 end, a read error is likely. This chain links TRBV7-9 with TRBJ1-1; D is perhaps TRBD1 (6 bases). V lost 0 bases and J 4 bases, leaving 15 bases between the germline ends. This CDR3 spans 16 amino acids. CDR1 SEHNR and CDR2 FQNEAQ come from the germline V gene (reference sequence). Here the CDR3 reads CASSLAPGELGTEAFL. The CDR3 DNA sequence: TGTGCCAGCAGCTTAGCGCCAGGGGAGTTGGGCACTGAAGCTTTCCTT.

The V and J genes are TRBV7-9 and TRBJ1-5; D unclear. Germline loops: CDR1 SEHNR, CDR2 FQNEAQ (reference sequence). The ends were cut back, 4 bases at V and 7 bases at J, with 8 bases in the middle. This CDR3 spans 12 amino acids. CDR3 in DNA: TGTGCCAGCAGCTATGGGGAACAGCCCCAGCATTTT. Amino acid sequence: CASSYGEQPQHF.

This clonotype was seen only a few times. The junction departs from germline at one end; a sequencing error may be responsible. The rearrangement links TRBV28 to TRBJ1-6; the match to TRBD1 covers 7 bases. CDR1 is MDHEN and CDR2 is SYDVKM in the germline V gene. The CDR3 sequence is 14 residues long. The CDR3 reads CASNKQGYSSPLHF. The CDR3 nucleotides read TGTGCCAGCAATAAACAGGGGTATAGTTCACCCCTCCACTTT. The full variable domain, in which reference TRBV28 and TRBJ1-6 provide the parts outside the CDR3, is DVKVTQSSRYLVKRTGEKVFLECVQDMDHENMFWYRQDPGLGLRLIYFSYDVKMKEKGDIPEGYSVSREKKERFSLILESASTNQTSMYLCASNKQGYSSPLHFGNGTRLTVT.